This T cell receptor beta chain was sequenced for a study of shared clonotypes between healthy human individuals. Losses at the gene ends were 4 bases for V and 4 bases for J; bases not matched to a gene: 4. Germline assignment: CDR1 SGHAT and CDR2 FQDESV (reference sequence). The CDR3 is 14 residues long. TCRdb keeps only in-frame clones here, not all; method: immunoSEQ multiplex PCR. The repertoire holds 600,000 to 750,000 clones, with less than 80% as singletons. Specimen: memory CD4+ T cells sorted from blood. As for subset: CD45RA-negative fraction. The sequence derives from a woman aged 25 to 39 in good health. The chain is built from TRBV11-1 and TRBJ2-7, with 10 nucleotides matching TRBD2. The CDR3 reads CASSYTSGTYEQYF. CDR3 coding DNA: TGTGCCAGCAGCTATACTAGCGGGACTTACGAGCAGTACTTC.